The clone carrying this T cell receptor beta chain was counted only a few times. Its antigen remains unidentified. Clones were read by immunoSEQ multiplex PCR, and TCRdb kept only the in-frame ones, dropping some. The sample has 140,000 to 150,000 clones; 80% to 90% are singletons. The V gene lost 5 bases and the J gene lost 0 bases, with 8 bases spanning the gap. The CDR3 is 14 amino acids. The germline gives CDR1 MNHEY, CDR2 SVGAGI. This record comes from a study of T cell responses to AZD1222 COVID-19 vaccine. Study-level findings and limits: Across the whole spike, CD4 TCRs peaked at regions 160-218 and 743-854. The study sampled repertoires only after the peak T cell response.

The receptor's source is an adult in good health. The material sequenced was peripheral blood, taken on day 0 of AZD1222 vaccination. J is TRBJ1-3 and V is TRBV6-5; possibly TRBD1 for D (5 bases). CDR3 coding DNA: TGTGCCAGCAGTAGGGGTACCTCTGGAAACACCATATATTTT. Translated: CASSRGTSGNTIYF.